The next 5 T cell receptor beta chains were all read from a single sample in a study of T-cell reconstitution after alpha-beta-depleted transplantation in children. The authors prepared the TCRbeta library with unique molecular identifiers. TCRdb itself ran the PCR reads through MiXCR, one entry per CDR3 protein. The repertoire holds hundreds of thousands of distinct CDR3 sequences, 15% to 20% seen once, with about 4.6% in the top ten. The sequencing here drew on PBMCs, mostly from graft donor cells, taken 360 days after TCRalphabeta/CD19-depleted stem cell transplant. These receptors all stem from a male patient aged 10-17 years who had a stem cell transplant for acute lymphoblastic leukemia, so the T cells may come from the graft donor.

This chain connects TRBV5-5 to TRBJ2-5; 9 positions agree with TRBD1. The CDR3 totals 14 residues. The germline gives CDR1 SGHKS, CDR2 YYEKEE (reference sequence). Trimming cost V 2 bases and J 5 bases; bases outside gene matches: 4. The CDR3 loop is CASSFTGGFETQYF. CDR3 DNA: TGTGCCAGCAGCTTCACAGGGGGCTTCGAGACCCAGTACTTC. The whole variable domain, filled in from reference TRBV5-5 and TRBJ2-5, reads DAGVTQSPTHLIKTRGQQVTLRCSPISGHKSVSWYQQVLGQGPQFIFQYYEKEERGRGNFPDRFSARQFPNYSSELNVNALLLGDSALYLCASSFTGGFETQYFGPGTRLLVL.

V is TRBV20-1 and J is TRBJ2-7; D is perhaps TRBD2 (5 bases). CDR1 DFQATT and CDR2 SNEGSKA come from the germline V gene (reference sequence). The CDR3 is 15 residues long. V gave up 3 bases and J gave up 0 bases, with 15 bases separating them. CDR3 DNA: TGCAGTGCTAGGCGGAGCGGCGGATCCTCCTACGAGCAGTACTTC. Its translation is CSARRSGGSSYEQYF.

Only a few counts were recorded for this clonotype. CDR3 loop: CASSFSGTVSYEQYF. CDR3 nucleotide sequence: TGTGCCAGCAGCTTTAGCGGGACCGTCTCCTACGAGCAGTACTTC. J is TRBJ2-7 and V is TRBV12-3 or TRBV12-4; 8 bases agree with TRBD2. This CDR3 has 15 residues. J gave up 0 bases and V 6 bases, and 7 bases lay outside the gene matches.

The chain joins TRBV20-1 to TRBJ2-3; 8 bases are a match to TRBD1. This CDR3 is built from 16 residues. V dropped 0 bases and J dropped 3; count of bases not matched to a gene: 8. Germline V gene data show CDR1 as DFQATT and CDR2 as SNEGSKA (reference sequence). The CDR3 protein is CSARDHGRGRTDTQYF. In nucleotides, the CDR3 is TGCAGTGCTAGAGATCATGGCAGGGGGCGGACAGATACGCAGTATTTT.

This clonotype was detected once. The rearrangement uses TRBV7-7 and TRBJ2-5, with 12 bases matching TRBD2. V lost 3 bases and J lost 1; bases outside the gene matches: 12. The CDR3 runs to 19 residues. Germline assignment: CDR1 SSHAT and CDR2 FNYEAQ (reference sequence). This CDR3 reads CASSFSVASGRDVQETQYF. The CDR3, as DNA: TGTGCCAGCAGCTTCTCTGTGGCTAGCGGGAGGGATGTCCAAGAGACCCAGTACTTC.